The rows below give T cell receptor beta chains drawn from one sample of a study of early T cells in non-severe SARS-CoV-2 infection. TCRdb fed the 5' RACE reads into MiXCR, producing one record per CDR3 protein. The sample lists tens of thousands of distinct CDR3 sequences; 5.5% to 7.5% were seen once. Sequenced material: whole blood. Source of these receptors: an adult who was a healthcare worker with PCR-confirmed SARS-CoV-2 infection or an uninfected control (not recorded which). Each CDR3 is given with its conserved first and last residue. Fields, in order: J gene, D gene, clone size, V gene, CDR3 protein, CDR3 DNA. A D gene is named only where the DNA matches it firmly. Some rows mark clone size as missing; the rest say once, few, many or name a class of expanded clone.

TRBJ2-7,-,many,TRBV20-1,CSASSRGSANYEQYF,TGCAGTGCTAGCTCGCGGGGCAGCGCCAATTACGAGCAGTACTTC
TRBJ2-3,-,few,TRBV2,CASSYLGGTSDTQYF,TGTGCCAGCAGTTACCTTGGGGGGACCTCAGATACGCAGTATTTT
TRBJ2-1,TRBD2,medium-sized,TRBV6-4,CASSDSSGGANEQFF,TGTGCCAGCAGTGACTCTAGCGGGGGGGCCAATGAGCAGTTCTTC
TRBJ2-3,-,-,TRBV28,CASIGISREQYF,TGTGCCAGCATTGGCATCTCACGGGAGCAGTATTTT
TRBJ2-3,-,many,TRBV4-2,CASSLKEAGADTQYF,TGTGCCAGCAGCCTAAAGGAGGCTGGGGCAGATACGCAGTATTTT
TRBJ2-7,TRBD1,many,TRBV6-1,CASSWDSFSYEQYF,TGTGCCAGCTCCTGGGACAGTTTTTCCTACGAGCAGTACTTC
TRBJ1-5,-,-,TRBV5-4,CASSVQGGFQHF,TGTGCCAGCAGCGTACAGGGTGGGTTCCAGCATTTT
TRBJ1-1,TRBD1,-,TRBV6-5,CASSLGQGGRAFF,TGTGCCAGCAGTCTGGGACAGGGGGGTCGAGCTTTCTTT
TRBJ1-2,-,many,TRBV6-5,CASSPDWQGYGYTF,TGTGCCAGCAGTCCCGACTGGCAGGGCTATGGCTACACCTTC
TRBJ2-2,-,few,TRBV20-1,CSTGTVNTGELFF,TGCAGTACCGGGACGGTGAACACCGGGGAGCTGTTTTTT
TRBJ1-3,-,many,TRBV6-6,CASSSLSGTIYF,TGTGCCAGCAGTTCCCTTTCAGGTACCATATATTTT
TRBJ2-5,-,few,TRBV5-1,CASSFAQETQYF,TGCGCCAGCAGCTTTGCCCAAGAGACCCAGTACTTC
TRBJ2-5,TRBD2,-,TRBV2,CASSGTSANQETQYF,TGTGCCAGCAGTGGGACTAGCGCGAACCAAGAGACCCAGTACTTC
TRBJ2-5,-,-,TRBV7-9,CASSPSTGFFETQYF,TGTGCCAGCAGCCCCTCTACAGGGTTTTTTGAGACCCAGTACTTC
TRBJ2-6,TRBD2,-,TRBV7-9,CASSSGLAGAPSGANVLTF,TGTGCCAGCAGCTCAGGACTAGCGGGGGCTCCCTCTGGGGCCAACGTCCTGACTTTC
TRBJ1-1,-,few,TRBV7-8,CASSLVRTVNKAFF,TGTGCCAGCAGCTTAGTCAGGACAGTGAACAAAGCTTTCTTT
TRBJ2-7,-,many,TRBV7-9,CASGGEVGEQYF,TGTGCCAGCGGTGGGGAGGTCGGCGAGCAGTACTTC
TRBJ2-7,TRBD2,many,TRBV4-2,CASSPNQLAGSAYEQYF,TGTGCCAGCAGCCCTAATCAACTAGCGGGGTCAGCCTACGAGCAGTACTTC
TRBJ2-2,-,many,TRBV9,CASSPFQGANTGELFF,TGTGCCAGCAGCCCCTTTCAGGGCGCGAACACCGGGGAGCTGTTTTTT
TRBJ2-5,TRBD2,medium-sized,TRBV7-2,CASSLVPLIAGGGQETQYF,TGTGCCAGCAGCTTAGTCCCTCTTATAGCGGGGGGCGGCCAAGAGACCCAGTACTTC
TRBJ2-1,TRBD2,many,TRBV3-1,CASSQSGRGAGTSSEQFF,TGTGCCAGCAGCCAATCTGGTCGGGGGGCTGGGACTAGTAGTGAGCAGTTCTTC
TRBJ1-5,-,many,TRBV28,CASTVRGSNQPQHF,TGTGCCAGCACCGTACGGGGAAGCAATCAGCCCCAGCATTTT
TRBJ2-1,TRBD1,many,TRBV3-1,CASSQPGGQGTPHEQFF,TGTGCCAGCAGCCAGCCTGGGGGACAGGGGACCCCCCATGAGCAGTTCTTC
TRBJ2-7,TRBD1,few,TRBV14,CASSHSLYVEEGATWSYEQYF,TGTGCCAGCAGCCACAGCCTCTACGTAGAAGAGGGGGCGACGTGGTCCTACGAGCAGTACTTC
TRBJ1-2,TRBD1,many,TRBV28,CASSSPGSRGRDPYGYTF,TGTGCCAGCAGTTCCCCCGGGTCGAGGGGGCGAGATCCCTATGGCTACACCTTC
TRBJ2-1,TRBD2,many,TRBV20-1,CSARSGLASTNEQFF,TGCAGTGCTAGATCGGGACTAGCGAGTACCAATGAGCAGTTCTTC
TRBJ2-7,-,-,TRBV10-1,CASSDGGGSSYEQYF,TGCGCCAGCAGTGACGGAGGAGGGAGCTCCTACGAGCAGTACTTC
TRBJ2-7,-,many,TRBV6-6,CASSYPPGAAGIQQYF,TGTGCCAGCAGTTACCCGCCAGGGGCCGCTGGCATTCAGCAGTACTTC
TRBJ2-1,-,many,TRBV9,CASSPRGTSSYNEQFF,TGTGCCAGCAGCCCAAGGGGAACCAGCTCCTACAATGAGCAGTTCTTC
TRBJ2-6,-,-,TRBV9,CASSPWGSGANVLTF,TGTGCCAGCAGCCCATGGGGTTCTGGGGCCAACGTCCTGACTTTC
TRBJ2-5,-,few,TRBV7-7,CASSSDSQETQYF,TGTGCTAGCAGCTCGGACAGCCAAGAGACCCAGTACTTC
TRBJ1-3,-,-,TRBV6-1,CASRLEGSGNTIYF,TGTGCCAGCAGACTTGAGGGCTCTGGAAACACCATATATTTT
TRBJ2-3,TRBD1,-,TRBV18,CASSPGTGRADTQYF,TGTGCCAGCTCACCCGGGACAGGGCGGGCAGATACGCAGTATTTT
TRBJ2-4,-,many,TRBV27,CASSPQRFLAKNIQYF,TGTGCCAGCAGTCCCCAAAGGTTCCTAGCCAAAAACATTCAGTACTTC
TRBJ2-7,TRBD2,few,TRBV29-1,CSVVKLDWTSGAAYEQYF,TGCAGCGTTGTTAAACTGGATTGGACTAGCGGGGCCGCCTACGAGCAGTACTTC
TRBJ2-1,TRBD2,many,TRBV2,CASSLASGAYNEQFF,TGTGCCAGCAGTTTGGCTAGCGGGGCATACAATGAGCAGTTCTTC
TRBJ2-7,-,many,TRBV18,CASSQPGAKYEQYF,TGTGCCAGCTCCCAGCCCGGGGCGAAATACGAGCAGTACTTC